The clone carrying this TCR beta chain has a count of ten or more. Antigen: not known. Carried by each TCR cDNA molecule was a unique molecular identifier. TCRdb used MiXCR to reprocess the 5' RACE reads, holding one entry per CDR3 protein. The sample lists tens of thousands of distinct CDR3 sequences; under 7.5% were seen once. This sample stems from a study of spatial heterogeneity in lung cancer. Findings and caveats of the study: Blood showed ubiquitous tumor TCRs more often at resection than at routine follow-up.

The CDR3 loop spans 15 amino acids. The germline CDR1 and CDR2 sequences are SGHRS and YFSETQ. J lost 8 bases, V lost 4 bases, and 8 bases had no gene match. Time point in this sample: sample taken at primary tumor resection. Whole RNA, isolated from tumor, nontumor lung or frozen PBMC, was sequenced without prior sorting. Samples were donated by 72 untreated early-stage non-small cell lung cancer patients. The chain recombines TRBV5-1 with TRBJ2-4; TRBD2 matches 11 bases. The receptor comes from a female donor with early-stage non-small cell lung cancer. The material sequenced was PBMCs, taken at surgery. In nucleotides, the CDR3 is TGCGCCAGCAGCGCTAGCGGGGGGTCGGAGGACATTCAGTACTTC. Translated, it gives CASSASGGSEDIQYF.